This entry describes one T cell receptor (beta chain). As yet, its antigen is unknown. Trimming cost V 2 bases and J 4 bases; bases outside gene matches: 10. The CDR3 covers 17 residues. Germline CDR1 and CDR2: SGDLS and YYNGEE. This record comes from a study of vaccination effects on CD4 cells after COVID-19. Antigen-specific CD4+ T cells were expanded with viral peptide pools in the ViraFEST assay before sequencing. Upon completion of around 9 days in culture, CD4+ T cells were isolated. The cohort was immunized with two doses of either the BNT162b2 or mRNA-1273 vaccine. Study-wide results and caveats: There was only 1 of 255 vaccine-induced clones in healthy vaccinees that cross-reacted with common cold coronaviruses.

The table came from immunoSEQ multiplex PCR; TCRdb's copy has only in-frame clones and leaves some out. The repertoire holds about 61,000 clones, with more than 70% as singletons. The rearrangement joins TRBV9 to TRBJ2-5; 11 nucleotides agree with TRBD2. The sequences come from CD4+ T cells from PBMCs cultured with HCoV-229E spike peptides, collected after COVID-19 vaccination. The source of this sequence is a human donor who received a COVID-19 vaccine. The CDR3 loop is CASSVGLAGGGVETQYF. In DNA, the CDR3 is TGTGCCAGCAGCGTCGGGCTAGCGGGGGGAGGCGTAGAGACCCAGTACTTC.